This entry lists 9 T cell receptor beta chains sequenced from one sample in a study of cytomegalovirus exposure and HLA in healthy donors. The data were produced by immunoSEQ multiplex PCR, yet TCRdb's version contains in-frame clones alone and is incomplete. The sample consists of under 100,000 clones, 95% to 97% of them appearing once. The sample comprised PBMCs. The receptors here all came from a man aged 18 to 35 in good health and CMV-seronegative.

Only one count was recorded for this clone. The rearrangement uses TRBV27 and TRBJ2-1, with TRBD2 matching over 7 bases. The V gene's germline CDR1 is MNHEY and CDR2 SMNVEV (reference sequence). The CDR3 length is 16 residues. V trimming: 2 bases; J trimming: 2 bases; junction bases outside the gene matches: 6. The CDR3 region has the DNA TGTGCCAGCAGTTTAAGGGGAGGGAGGGCCTACAATGAGCAGTTCTTC. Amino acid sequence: CASSLRGGRAYNEQFF.

This CDR3 is CASSAGGAYEQYF. The CDR3 coding sequence is TGTGCCAGCAGCGCCGGGGGGGCCTACGAGCAGTACTTC. The chain carries TRBV5-6 and TRBJ2-7; 8 bases are a match to TRBD2. The CDR3 is 13 amino acids. Trimming removed 4 bases from V and 2 bases from J; junction bases left unmatched: 2. In germline, CDR1 is SGHDT, CDR2 YYEEEE.

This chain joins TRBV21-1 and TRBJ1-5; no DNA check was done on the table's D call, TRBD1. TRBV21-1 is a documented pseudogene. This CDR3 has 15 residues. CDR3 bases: TGTGCCAACTCCTCGGACAGGGTTAGCAATCAGCCCCAGCATTTT. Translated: CANSSDRVSNQPQHF.

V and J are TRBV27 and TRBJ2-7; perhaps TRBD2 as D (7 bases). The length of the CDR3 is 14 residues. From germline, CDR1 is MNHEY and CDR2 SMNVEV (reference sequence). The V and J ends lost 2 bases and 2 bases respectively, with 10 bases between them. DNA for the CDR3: TGTGCCAGCAGTTTAAGGGGGGGCACCTACGAGCAGTACGTC. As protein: CASSLRGGTYEQYV.

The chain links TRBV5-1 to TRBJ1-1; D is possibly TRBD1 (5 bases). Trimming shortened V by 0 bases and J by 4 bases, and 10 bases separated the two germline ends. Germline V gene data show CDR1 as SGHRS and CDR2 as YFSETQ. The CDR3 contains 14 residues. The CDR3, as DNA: TGCGCCAGCAGCTTGGGGGGGGAAATCACTGAAGCTTTCTTT. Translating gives CASSLGGEITEAFF.

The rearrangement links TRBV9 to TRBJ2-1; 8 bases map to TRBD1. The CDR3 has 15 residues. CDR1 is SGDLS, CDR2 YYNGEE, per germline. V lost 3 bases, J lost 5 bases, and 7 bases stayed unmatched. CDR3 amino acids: CASSGQTGENNEQFF. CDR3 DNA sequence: TGTGCCAGCAGCGGACAGACAGGGGAGAACAATGAGCAGTTCTTC.

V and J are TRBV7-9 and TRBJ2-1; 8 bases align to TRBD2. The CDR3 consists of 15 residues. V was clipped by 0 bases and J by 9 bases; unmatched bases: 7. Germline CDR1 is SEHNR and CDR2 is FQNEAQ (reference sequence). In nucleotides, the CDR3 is TGTGCCAGCAGCTTAGCGAGACTAGCGATCAGTGAGCAGTTCTTC. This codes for CASSLARLAISEQFF.

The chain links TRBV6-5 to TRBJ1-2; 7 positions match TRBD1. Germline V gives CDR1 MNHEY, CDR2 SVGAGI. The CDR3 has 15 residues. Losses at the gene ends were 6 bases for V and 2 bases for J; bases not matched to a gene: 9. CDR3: CASRFRQGWNYGYTF. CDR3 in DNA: TGTGCCAGCAGATTCAGACAGGGCTGGAACTATGGCTACACCTTC.

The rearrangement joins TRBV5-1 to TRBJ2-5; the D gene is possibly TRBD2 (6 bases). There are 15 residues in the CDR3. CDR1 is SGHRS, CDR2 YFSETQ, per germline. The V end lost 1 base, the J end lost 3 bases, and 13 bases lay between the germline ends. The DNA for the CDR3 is TGCGCCAGCAGCTTGTATAGCGGAGAAGAAGAGACCCAGTACTTC. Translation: CASSLYSGEEETQYF.